A selection of T cell receptor beta chains follows, all from one sample in a study of blood T cell repertoires in COVID-19. Clones were sequenced by immunoSEQ multiplex PCR, and TCRdb holds only the in-frame ones, with some missing. This sample has 55,000 to 75,000 clones, with 80% to 85% found just once. Sequenced sample: peripheral blood. These receptors were taken from a man older than 75 with acute or convalescent COVID-19. Both conserved end residues are part of each CDR3. Each record gives: D gene, V gene, clone size, J gene, CDR3 protein, CDR3 DNA. A D gene is named only where the DNA matches it firmly. A clone size is listed for some rows: how often the clone was seen (once, few, many), or a class if it is expanded.

D gene: TRBD2; V gene: TRBV18; clone size: NA; J gene: TRBJ2-7; CDR3 protein: CASSRGGGYEQYF; CDR3 DNA: TGTGCCAGCTCACGGGGCGGGGGCTACGAGCAGTACTTC
D gene: TRBD1; V gene: TRBV25-1; clone size: many; J gene: TRBJ1-1; CDR3 protein: CASSAIRGRDTEAFF; CDR3 DNA: TGTGCCAGCAGTGCGATCAGGGGGCGGGACACTGAAGCTTTCTTT
D gene: NA; V gene: TRBV29-1; clone size: NA; J gene: TRBJ2-5; CDR3 protein: CSVETGPLQETQYF; CDR3 DNA: TGCAGCGTCGAAACAGGGCCGCTCCAAGAGACCCAGTACTTC
D gene: NA; V gene: TRBV4-3; clone size: NA; J gene: TRBJ2-3; CDR3 protein: CASSRTLGTDTQYF; CDR3 DNA: TGCGCCAGCAGCCGGACACTCGGCACAGATACGCAGTATTTT
D gene: NA; V gene: TRBV5-4; clone size: NA; J gene: TRBJ2-6; CDR3 protein: CASSLWTGGTGANVLTF; CDR3 DNA: TGTGCCAGCAGCTTGTGGACGGGGGGCACTGGGGCCAACGTCCTGACTTTC
D gene: TRBD2; V gene: TRBV5-4; clone size: NA; J gene: TRBJ2-7; CDR3 protein: CASSHGLAGGPYEQYF; CDR3 DNA: TGTGCCAGCAGCCACGGACTAGCGGGGGGGCCTTACGAGCAGTACTTC
D gene: NA; V gene: TRBV10-3; clone size: NA; J gene: TRBJ2-1; CDR3 protein: CAISDGLANEQFF; CDR3 DNA: TGTGCCATCAGTGATGGCCTAGCCAATGAGCAGTTCTTC
D gene: NA; V gene: TRBV11-2; clone size: few; J gene: TRBJ1-2; CDR3 protein: CASSLRGLDGYTF; CDR3 DNA: TGTGCCAGCAGCTTGCGCGGGTTAGATGGCTACACCTTC
D gene: TRBD1; V gene: TRBV4-3; clone size: NA; J gene: TRBJ1-4; CDR3 protein: CASSQALTGGGSEKLFF; CDR3 DNA: TGCGCCAGCAGCCAGGCTCTAACAGGGGGCGGGAGTGAAAAACTGTTTTTT
D gene: TRBD1; V gene: TRBV6-5; clone size: once; J gene: TRBJ2-7; CDR3 protein: CASSPGTGIDEQYF; CDR3 DNA: TGTGCCAGCAGTCCCGGGACAGGGATCGACGAGCAGTACTTC
D gene: NA; V gene: TRBV3-1/TRBV3-2; clone size: NA; J gene: TRBJ2-2; CDR3 protein: CASSQDRWELFF; CDR3 DNA: TGTGCCAGCAGCCAAGATCGGTGGGAGCTGTTTTTT
D gene: TRBD1; V gene: TRBV7-9; clone size: once; J gene: TRBJ2-2; CDR3 protein: CASSRDRSAGELFF; CDR3 DNA: TGTGCCAGCAGCCGGGACAGGTCTGCCGGGGAGCTGTTTTTT
D gene: NA; V gene: TRBV28; clone size: NA; J gene: TRBJ1-1; CDR3 protein: CASSSNTEAFF; CDR3 DNA: TGTGCCAGCAGTTCAAACACTGAAGCTTTCTTT
D gene: NA; V gene: TRBV10-3; clone size: NA; J gene: TRBJ2-7; CDR3 protein: CAISDSSNPNEQYF; CDR3 DNA: TGTGCCATCAGTGATTCTAGCAACCCGAACGAGCAGTACTTC
D gene: NA; V gene: TRBV7-2; clone size: NA; J gene: TRBJ2-7; CDR3 protein: CASSLPEQKQYF; CDR3 DNA: TGTGCCAGCAGCTTACCCGAGCAAAAGCAGTACTTC
D gene: NA; V gene: TRBV19; clone size: NA; J gene: TRBJ1-2; CDR3 protein: CASSIDPLGRENYGYTF; CDR3 DNA: TGTGCCAGTAGTATAGATCCCTTGGGCCGTGAGAACTATGGCTACACCTTC
D gene: NA; V gene: TRBV5-1; clone size: once; J gene: TRBJ1-4; CDR3 protein: CASSLDRDPNEKLFF; CDR3 DNA: TGCGCCAGCAGCCTGGACAGAGATCCTAATGAAAAACTGTTTTTT
D gene: NA; V gene: TRBV7-2; clone size: NA; J gene: TRBJ2-3; CDR3 protein: CASSLVPIYTDTQYF; CDR3 DNA: TGTGCCAGCAGCTTGGTACCTATTTACACAGATACGCAGTATTTT
D gene: NA; V gene: TRBV27; clone size: NA; J gene: TRBJ2-3; CDR3 protein: CASSSPTYTDTQYF; CDR3 DNA: TGTGCCAGCAGCTCCCCGACTTACACAGATACGCAGTATTTT
D gene: NA; V gene: TRBV24-1; clone size: NA; J gene: TRBJ2-1; CDR3 protein: CATSDYRNNEQFF; CDR3 DNA: TGTGCCACCAGCGATTACAGGAACAATGAGCAGTTCTTC
D gene: NA; V gene: TRBV9; clone size: NA; J gene: TRBJ1-2; CDR3 protein: CASSVDSQTGYTF; CDR3 DNA: TGTGCCAGCAGCGTAGACAGCCAGACTGGCTACACCTTC
D gene: NA; V gene: TRBV11-2; clone size: NA; J gene: TRBJ2-7; CDR3 protein: CASRRAYEQYF; CDR3 DNA: TGTGCCAGCAGGAGGGCCTACGAGCAGTACTTC
D gene: TRBD1; V gene: TRBV5-1; clone size: NA; J gene: TRBJ2-7; CDR3 protein: CASSLVLDRGPEQYF; CDR3 DNA: TGCGCCAGCAGCTTGGTTTTGGACAGGGGGCCCGAGCAGTACTTC
D gene: NA; V gene: TRBV7-2; clone size: NA; J gene: TRBJ2-7; CDR3 protein: CASSPPLGPSYEQYF; CDR3 DNA: TGTGCCAGCAGCCCACCACTAGGACCATCTTACGAGCAGTACTTC
D gene: NA; V gene: TRBV24-1; clone size: NA; J gene: TRBJ2-1; CDR3 protein: CATRASGDYNEQFF; CDR3 DNA: TGTGCCACCAGGGCGAGCGGAGATTACAATGAGCAGTTCTTC
D gene: NA; V gene: TRBV5-1; clone size: once; J gene: TRBJ2-2; CDR3 protein: CASISTGGELFF; CDR3 DNA: TGCGCCAGCATCTCCACCGGCGGGGAGCTGTTTTTT
D gene: NA; V gene: TRBV28; clone size: NA; J gene: TRBJ1-2; CDR3 protein: CASSSAANYGYTF; CDR3 DNA: TGTGCCAGCAGTTCGGCGGCTAACTATGGCTACACCTTC
D gene: TRBD2; V gene: TRBV24-1; clone size: NA; J gene: TRBJ2-2; CDR3 protein: CATSLLTSGRSNTGELFF; CDR3 DNA: TGTGCCACCTCCTTACTGACTAGCGGGAGGAGTAACACCGGGGAGCTGTTTTTT
D gene: NA; V gene: TRBV4-2; clone size: NA; J gene: TRBJ1-5; CDR3 protein: CASSQTDKAEQPQHF; CDR3 DNA: TGTGCCAGCAGCCAAACTGACAAGGCCGAACAGCCCCAGCATTTT
D gene: TRBD1; V gene: TRBV6-2/TRBV6-3; clone size: NA; J gene: TRBJ1-3; CDR3 protein: CASSSYGGQLSEGNTIYF; CDR3 DNA: TGTGCCAGCAGTTCATACGGGGGACAGTTATCCGAAGGAAACACCATATATTTT
D gene: TRBD1; V gene: TRBV10-3; clone size: NA; J gene: TRBJ2-3; CDR3 protein: CASWTGGFTDTQYF; CDR3 DNA: TGTGCCAGCTGGACAGGGGGCTTCACAGATACGCAGTATTTT
D gene: NA; V gene: TRBV5-5; clone size: NA; J gene: TRBJ1-5; CDR3 protein: CASSLVVFEEPQHF; CDR3 DNA: TGTGCCAGCAGCTTGGTTGTCTTTGAGGAGCCCCAGCATTTT
D gene: NA; V gene: TRBV7-2; clone size: NA; J gene: TRBJ1-3; CDR3 protein: CASSTTGSGNTIYF; CDR3 DNA: TGTGCCAGCAGTACAACGGGATCTGGAAACACCATATATTTT
D gene: NA; V gene: TRBV2; clone size: NA; J gene: TRBJ1-2; CDR3 protein: CASSLGGDPYGYTF; CDR3 DNA: TGTGCCAGCAGCCTCGGGGGGGACCCATATGGCTACACCTTC
D gene: NA; V gene: TRBV29-1; clone size: NA; J gene: TRBJ2-5; CDR3 protein: CSVERYSQETQYF; CDR3 DNA: TGCAGCGTTGAACGGTACTCCCAAGAGACCCAGTACTTC
D gene: NA; V gene: TRBV11-2; clone size: NA; J gene: TRBJ2-3; CDR3 protein: CASSLERLALLQYF; CDR3 DNA: TGTGCCAGCAGCTTAGAGAGGCTAGCCCTGCTACAGTATTTT
D gene: NA; V gene: TRBV6-5; clone size: NA; J gene: TRBJ2-5; CDR3 protein: CASSLRLVQETQYF; CDR3 DNA: TGTGCCAGCAGTCTTCGACTAGTGCAGGAGACCCAGTACTTC
D gene: TRBD1; V gene: TRBV7-2; clone size: NA; J gene: TRBJ2-7; CDR3 protein: CASSSPGQFTYEQYF; CDR3 DNA: TGTGCCAGCAGCTCTCCGGGACAGTTTACCTACGAGCAGTACTTC
D gene: NA; V gene: TRBV12-2; clone size: medium-sized; J gene: TRBJ1-6; CDR3 protein: CASRFGGASYNSPLHF; CDR3 DNA: TGTGCAAGTCGCTTCGGGGGGGCGTCCTATAATTCACCCCTCCACTTT